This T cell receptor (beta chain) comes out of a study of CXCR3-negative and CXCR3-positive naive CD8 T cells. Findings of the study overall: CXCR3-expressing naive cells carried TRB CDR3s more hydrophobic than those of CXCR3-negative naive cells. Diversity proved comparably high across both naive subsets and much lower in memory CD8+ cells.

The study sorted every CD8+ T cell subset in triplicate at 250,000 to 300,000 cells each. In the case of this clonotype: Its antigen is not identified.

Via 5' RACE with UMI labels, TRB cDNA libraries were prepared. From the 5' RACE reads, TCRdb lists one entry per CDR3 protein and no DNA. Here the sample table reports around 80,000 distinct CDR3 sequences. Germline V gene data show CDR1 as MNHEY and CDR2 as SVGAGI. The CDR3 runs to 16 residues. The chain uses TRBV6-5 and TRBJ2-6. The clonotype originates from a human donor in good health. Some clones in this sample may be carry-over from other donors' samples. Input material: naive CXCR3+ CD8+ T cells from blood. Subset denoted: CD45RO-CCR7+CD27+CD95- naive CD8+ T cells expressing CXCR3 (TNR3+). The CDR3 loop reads CASREEDQIGANVLTF.